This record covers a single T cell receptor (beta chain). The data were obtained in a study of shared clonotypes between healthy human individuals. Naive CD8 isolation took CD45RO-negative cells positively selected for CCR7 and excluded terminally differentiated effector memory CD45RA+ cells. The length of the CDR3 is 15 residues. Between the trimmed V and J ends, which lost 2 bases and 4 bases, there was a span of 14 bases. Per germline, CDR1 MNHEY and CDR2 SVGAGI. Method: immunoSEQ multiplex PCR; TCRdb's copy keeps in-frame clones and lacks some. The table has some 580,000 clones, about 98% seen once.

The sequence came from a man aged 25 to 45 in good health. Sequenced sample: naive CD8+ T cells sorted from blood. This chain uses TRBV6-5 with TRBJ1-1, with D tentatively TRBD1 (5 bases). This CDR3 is CASSYNEGPGTEAFF. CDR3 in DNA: TGTGCCAGCAGTTACAACGAGGGGCCGGGCACTGAAGCTTTCTTT.